This TCR beta chain came from a study of cytomegalovirus exposure and HLA in healthy donors. These donors counted as nominally healthy when sampled, but unrecorded immune exposures were likely. PCR used 60 Vbeta primers and 13 Jbeta primers. Clones were sequenced by immunoSEQ multiplex PCR, and TCRdb holds only the in-frame ones, with some missing. The repertoire holds 150,000 to 200,000 clones, about 65% seen once, with around 7% in the top ten. CDR1 SEHNR and CDR2 FQNEAQ come from the germline V gene (reference sequence). The CDR3 is made up of 13 amino acids. V was cut by 11 bases and J by 4 bases, with 17 bases left in between.

The sequence came from a man between 35 and 55 years old in good health and CMV-seropositive. The V call is TRBV7-9, the J call TRBJ1-1; the D gene is possibly TRBD1 (5 bases). The sample taken for sequencing was PBMCs. CDR3 nucleotide sequence: TGTGCCGGAGCGGGGGGTAGGGGCACTGAAGCTTTCTTT. Translation gives CAGAGGRGTEAFF.